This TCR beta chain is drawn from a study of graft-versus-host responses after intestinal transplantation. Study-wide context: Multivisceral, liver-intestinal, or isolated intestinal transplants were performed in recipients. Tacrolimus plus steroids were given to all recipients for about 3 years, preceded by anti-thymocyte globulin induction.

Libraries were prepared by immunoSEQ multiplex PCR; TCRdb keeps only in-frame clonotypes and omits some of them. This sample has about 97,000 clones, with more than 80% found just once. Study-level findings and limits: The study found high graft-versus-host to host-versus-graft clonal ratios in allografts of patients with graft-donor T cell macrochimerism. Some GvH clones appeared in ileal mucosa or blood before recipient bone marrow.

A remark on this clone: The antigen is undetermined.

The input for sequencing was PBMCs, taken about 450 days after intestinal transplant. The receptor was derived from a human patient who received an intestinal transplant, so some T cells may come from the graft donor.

CDR3 sequence: CASSLTGTGGDYGYTF. CDR3 in DNA: TGTGCCAGCTCACTAACGGGGACAGGGGGTGACTATGGCTACACCTTC. V usage is TRBV18 and J usage is TRBJ1-2, with 11 bases that match TRBD1. Germline V lookup: CDR1 KGHSH, CDR2 LQKENI. After removal of 4 bases from V and 3 bases from J, the junction contained 7 bases not matched to a gene. CDR3 length: 16 residues.